This is a list of T cell receptor beta chains from one sample in a study of T-cell memory formation after mild COVID-19. Each CDR3 protein is one row after TCRdb ran MiXCR on the 5' RACE reads. The profile shows about 57,000 distinct CDR3 sequences, 12% of them singletons. Specimen: PBMCs or a T cell subset sorted from them (not recorded which). The receptors come from a man aged 18 to 30 who had mild COVID-19 (a few samples of this study predate the infection). Cell type and time point are not known. The CDR3 runs from the conserved cysteine through the conserved F or W. Fields, in order: J gene, V gene, D gene, CDR3 protein. The D gene is left open where the match is weak.

TRBJ2-3 | TRBV12-3/TRBV12-4 | - | CASSLAVSSTDTQYF
TRBJ2-2 | TRBV7-8 | - | CASSLSRDTPLGTGELFF
TRBJ2-5 | TRBV7-3 | - | CASSAGTQGTQYF
TRBJ2-6 | TRBV28 | - | CASRVSSGANVLTF
TRBJ2-5 | TRBV18 | TRBD2 | CASSPGTSGETQYF
TRBJ1-2 | TRBV6-5 | - | CASRNPATIVAF
TRBJ2-3 | TRBV11-2 | TRBD2 | CASSGGLATDTQYF
TRBJ2-1 | TRBV28 | - | CASSPTGASSYNEQFF
TRBJ2-7 | TRBV6-6 | - | CASSLQGSSAEQYF
TRBJ1-1 | TRBV6-5 | - | CASSYSNDWDTEAFF
TRBJ2-2 | TRBV7-9 | TRBD1 | CASSIPGQPTGELFF
TRBJ1-2 | TRBV7-9 | - | CASSNAPLTGPRGYTF
TRBJ1-1 | TRBV20-1 | - | CSALPGRTEAFF
TRBJ2-3 | TRBV9 | - | CASSASQLAFRATQYF
TRBJ2-2 | TRBV20-1 | TRBD1 | CSARQGASTGELFF
TRBJ2-6 | TRBV9 | TRBD1 | CASTVQGQGEGSGANVLTF
TRBJ2-3 | TRBV4-3 | - | CASSQERGPTDTQYF
TRBJ1-2 | TRBV12-3/TRBV12-4 | TRBD1 | CASSLSPRAGGYGYTF
TRBJ1-5 | TRBV28 | TRBD1 | CASSLGGQDPQPQHF
TRBJ2-3 | TRBV9 | - | CASSVDGVGTDTQYF
TRBJ2-3 | TRBV7-2 | - | CASSLDPITDTQYF
TRBJ1-5 | TRBV27 | TRBD1 | CASSFEGAQPQHF
TRBJ2-4 | TRBV7-2 | TRBD2 | CASSRGVWDIQYF
TRBJ2-2 | TRBV5-1 | TRBD2 | CASSLLAGGRNTGELFF
TRBJ1-5 | TRBV20-1 | - | CSARDRDTHQPQHF
TRBJ2-1 | TRBV7-9 | TRBD2 | CASSVGLAGRSYNEQFF
TRBJ2-1 | TRBV4-1 | - | CASSQDQRANEQFF
TRBJ2-1 | TRBV4-3 | - | CASSQGQDLYNEQFF
TRBJ2-6 | TRBV5-1 | - | CASSSSFGSVLTF
TRBJ1-1 | TRBV6-2/TRBV6-3 | - | CASSYRYNTEAFF
TRBJ2-3 | TRBV25-1 | - | CASSDPGQGLGTQYF
TRBJ2-2 | TRBV7-2 | - | CASMSGGLGTGELFF
TRBJ2-3 | TRBV12-3/TRBV12-4 | - | CASSFASRTDTQYF
TRBJ1-2 | TRBV12-5 | - | CASASGARYGYTF
TRBJ1-2 | TRBV20-1 | - | CSAIGPGGYTF
TRBJ2-7 | TRBV25-1 | - | CASSEYDQGVHYEQYF
TRBJ1-5 | TRBV20-1 | - | CSAKSGISNQPQHF
TRBJ1-1 | TRBV11-2 | TRBD1 | CASSFTGANTEAFF
TRBJ2-1 | TRBV29-1 | - | CSVGRRYNEQFF
TRBJ2-7 | TRBV6-5 | - | CASMLDPDRLYEQYF
TRBJ2-3 | TRBV2 | - | CASKAASSTDTQYF
TRBJ2-3 | TRBV19 | - | CASSVRLAGADTQYF
TRBJ1-5 | TRBV20-1 | - | CSARDGGNQPQHF
TRBJ2-2 | TRBV6-1 | TRBD2 | CASSGRGLVVGELFF
TRBJ2-3 | TRBV12-5 | - | CASGSGTSSTDTQYF
TRBJ2-1 | TRBV11-2 | TRBD2 | CASSLLAGGANEQFF
TRBJ1-1 | TRBV12-3/TRBV12-4 | TRBD1 | CASTRPGQGENEAFF
TRBJ1-1 | TRBV12-3/TRBV12-4 | - | CASSPPGISAFF
TRBJ1-1 | TRBV29-1 | - | CSVAPGFGNTEAFF
TRBJ2-3 | TRBV18 | - | CASSPPRIFSTDTQYF
TRBJ2-3 | TRBV9 | TRBD2 | CASSVGLAASTDTQYF
TRBJ2-3 | TRBV11-2 | - | CASSLDQGDTQYF
TRBJ2-3 | TRBV18 | TRBD1 | CASSPEGQAWTDTQYF
TRBJ1-2 | TRBV30 | - | CAWNTNYGYTF
TRBJ2-7 | TRBV28 | - | CASSLRWEQYF
TRBJ1-2 | TRBV7-2 | - | CASSSPTGYRWGYTF
TRBJ2-3 | TRBV20-1 | TRBD2 | CSAGGGSTYTQYF
TRBJ2-5 | TRBV5-1 | - | CASSLEVGQETQYF
TRBJ1-5 | TRBV7-8 | - | CASSLANRVVDQPQHF
TRBJ2-1 | TRBV5-6 | TRBD1 | CASSWGTGGYEQFF